This TCR beta chain was profiled in a study of CD8 T cells in Susac syndrome. Notes on the study in general: Only a relatively small number of individuals were included in the TCR sequencing and HLA analysis.

An input of roughly 0.45 to 1 ug of RNA was subjected to reverse transcription using random hexamers. TCR beta CDR3 was amplified by immunoSEQ multiplex PCR. This amplification extended across 54 Vbeta and 13 Jbeta segments. MiXCR, applied by TCRdb to the immunoSEQ multiplex PCR reads, yields one record per CDR3 protein. The sample contains roughly 150,000 distinct CDR3 sequences, over 95% of which appear only once. V dropped 7 bases and J dropped 4; count of bases not matched to a gene: 5. Germline V gene data show CDR1 as ENHRY and CDR2 as SYGVKD. CDR3 length: 14 amino acids. About this clonotype itself: What it binds is not known.

Negative isolation was used for CD8+ and CD4+ T cells and FACS enrichment for TEMRA cells. This TCR came from a human donor with multiple sclerosis. This chain joins TRBV10-3 and TRBJ2-1; 9 nucleotides align to TRBD1. The specimen sequenced was CD8+ T cells from PBMCs. As DNA, the CDR3 is TGTGCCATCATATCGGGACAGGGTTACAATGAGCAGTTCTTC. Translated, it gives CAIISGQGYNEQFF.